This T cell receptor beta chain was found in a study of T cells after yellow fever vaccination. Study results and caveats: Most clones from primary vaccination resurfaced after the booster (approximately 97% CD4, 75% to 90% CD8). Contaminating bulk clonotypes could be abundant in FACS-sorted repertoires. Some clonotypes, a small share, were shared between CD4 and CD8 compartments.

TCR cDNA was made by 5'RACE template switching, adding a universal primer site and UMIs. TCRdb used MiXCR to reprocess the 5' RACE reads, holding one entry per CDR3 protein. This table holds 300,000 to 350,000 distinct CDR3 sequences, 9.5% to 12% found once. Germline CDR1 SGHTA, CDR2 FQGNSA. The CDR3 extends over 12 amino acids. V lost 5 bases and J 5 bases, leaving 9 bases between the germline ends. On this clonotype: The antigen remains undetermined.

This receptor was taken from a man younger than 35 who received the YFV17D yellow fever vaccine. J is TRBJ2-5 and V is TRBV7-2, with no clear D. The source material was CD4+ T cells sorted from PBMCs, sampled 45 days after the yellow fever booster vaccination. The CDR3 here is CASSGRWETQYF. The CDR3 nucleotides read TGTGCCAGCAGCGGTAGGTGGGAGACCCAGTACTTC.